The 12 T cell receptor beta chains presented below share a single source sample, sequenced in a study of blood T cell repertoires in COVID-19. Using immunoSEQ multiplex PCR, the repertoire was profiled, and TCRdb retains in-frame clones only, with some absent. The sample lists 350,000 to 500,000 clones, nearly 90% occurring once. The source material was PBMCs or T cells enriched from blood (not recorded which). Every receptor here comes from a woman younger than 35 who had been exposed to COVID-19.

The chain couples TRBV27 to TRBJ2-7, with D possibly TRBD2 on 5 matching bases. Trimming removed 6 bases from V and 3 bases from J, with 12 bases in between. The CDR3 has 13 amino acids. Germline CDR1 reads MNHEY; CDR2 reads SMNVEV (reference sequence). The CDR3 coding sequence is TGTGCCAGCAGGATCGGACTGAACTACGAGCAGTACTTC. It specifies CASRIGLNYEQYF.

The chain recombines TRBV13 with TRBJ2-6; the D gene is possibly TRBD2 (5 bases). Germline lookup yields CDR1 PRHDT and CDR2 FYEKMQ (reference sequence). The length of the CDR3 is 19 residues. V shed 0 bases and J shed 0 bases, with 15 bases lying between them. The CDR3 is CASSLGRGSSSSGANVLTF. The CDR3 nucleotides are TGTGCCAGCAGCTTAGGTCGGGGAAGTTCTTCCTCTGGGGCCAACGTCCTGACTTTC.

This chain links TRBV12-3 or TRBV12-4 with TRBJ2-1, with D possibly matching TRBD1 (6 bases). The V and J ends lost 8 bases and 5 bases respectively, with 10 bases between them. CDR3 length: 12 residues. CDR3 sequence reads: CASQGRHNEQFF. DNA of the CDR3: TGTGCCAGCCAGGGGCGACACAATGAGCAGTTCTTC.

This chain joins TRBV10-1 and TRBJ1-5; a weak D match, TRBD1 (5 bases). CDR3 length: 13 residues. Trimming left V 3 bases short and J 2 bases short, with 5 bases between. Germline CDR1 and CDR2: WNHNN and SYGVQD (reference sequence). The CDR3 DNA sequence: TGCGCCAGCAGTGACAGGGGCAATCAGCCCCAGCATTTT. This translates into CASSDRGNQPQHF.

The gene calls are TRBV7-9 and TRBJ2-3, with D possibly being TRBD1 (5 bases). With 4 bases removed from V and 6 bases from J, the gap between germline ends came to 20 bases. The CDR3 sequence is 16 residues long. Germline CDR1 and CDR2: SEHNR and FQNEAQ (reference sequence). The CDR3 region is CASSYDSPKAGDTQYF. CDR3 DNA: TGTGCCAGCAGCTACGACAGTCCTAAGGCCGGGGATACGCAGTATTTT.

V and J are TRBV5-1 and TRBJ2-1, with D possibly TRBD2 on 5 matching bases. The V end lost 1 base, the J end lost 8 bases, and 16 bases lay between the germline ends. Looked up from germline, CDR1 is SGHRS and CDR2 is YFSETQ. This CDR3 region has 15 residues. CDR3 bases: TGCGCCAGCAGCTTGATTAATAGCGTTGGGGATGAGCAGTTCTTC. Translation: CASSLINSVGDEQFF.

The chain's CDR3 is CATSEAAVYSYNEQFF. The CDR3, as DNA: TGTGCCACCAGTGAAGCGGCGGTCTACTCCTACAATGAGCAGTTCTTC. The chain carries TRBV24-1 and TRBJ2-1, with a weak D call TRBD2 (5 bases). Trimming removed 4 bases at V and 0 bases at J, with 12 bases between. The CDR3 runs to 16 residues. Per germline, CDR1 KGHDR and CDR2 SFDVKD.

This chain connects TRBV5-6 to TRBJ2-3; D is undetermined. This CDR3 contains 13 residues. Germline loops: CDR1 SGHDT, CDR2 YYEEEE. V gave up 2 bases and J gave up 3 bases, with 7 bases separating them. CDR3 in DNA: TGTGCCAGCAGCTTCTTATCGACAGATACGCAGTATTTT. Amino acids: CASSFLSTDTQYF.

The chain is built from TRBV29-1 and TRBJ1-2, with D hard to call. This CDR3 contains 13 residues. CDR1 SQVTM and CDR2 ANQGSEA come from the germline V gene. The V and J ends lost 2 bases and 3 bases respectively, with 10 bases between them. The CDR3, as DNA: TGCAGCGTTGAAATGGAGGAGGACTATGGCTACACCTTC. This encodes CSVEMEEDYGYTF.

This sequence joins TRBV7-2 and TRBJ2-2; 10 bases agree with TRBD2. Germline assignment: CDR1 SGHTA and CDR2 FQGNSA. V lost 2 bases, J lost 7 bases, and 16 bases stayed unmatched. The length of the CDR3 is 19 residues. In nucleotides, the CDR3 is TGTGCCAGCAGCTTAACCCCCGGACTAGCGGATCAGCGGGACGGGGAGCTGTTTTTT. Its protein is CASSLTPGLADQRDGELFF. Full variable domain (rest looked up from reference TRBV7-2 and TRBJ2-2): GAGVSQSPSNKVTEKGKDVELRCDPISGHTALYWYRQSLGQGLEFLIYFQGNSAPDKSGLPSDRFSAERTGGSVSTLTIQRTQQEDSAVYLCASSLTPGLADQRDGELFFGEGSRLTVL.

V usage is TRBV9 and J usage is TRBJ2-7, with D perhaps matching TRBD1 (6 bases). Trimming cost V 4 bases and J 2 bases, with 16 bases left between them. Per the germline V gene, CDR1 is SGDLS and CDR2 is YYNGEE. The CDR3 covers 15 residues. CDR3 sequence: CASSSRRDNTYEQYF. CDR3 nucleotides: TGTGCCAGCAGCTCCAGACGGGACAACACCTACGAGCAGTACTTC.

The chain couples TRBV20-1 to TRBJ2-7; perhaps TRBD1 as D (5 bases). The CDR3 loop spans 11 amino acids. The germline gives CDR1 DFQATT, CDR2 SNEGSKA (reference sequence). V was trimmed by 8 bases and J by 2 bases, leaving 10 bases between them. CDR3 sequence: CSYQGPYEQYF. In DNA form, the CDR3 reads TGCAGTTACCAGGGCCCCTACGAGCAGTACTTC.